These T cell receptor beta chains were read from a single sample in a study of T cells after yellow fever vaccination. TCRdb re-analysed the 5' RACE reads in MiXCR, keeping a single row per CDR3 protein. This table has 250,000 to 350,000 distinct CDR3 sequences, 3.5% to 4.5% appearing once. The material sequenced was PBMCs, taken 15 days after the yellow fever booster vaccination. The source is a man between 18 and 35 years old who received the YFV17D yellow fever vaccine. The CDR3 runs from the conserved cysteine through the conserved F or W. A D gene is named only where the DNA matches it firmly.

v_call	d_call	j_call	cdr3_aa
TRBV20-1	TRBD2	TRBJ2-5	CSARDHLAGGHKTQYF
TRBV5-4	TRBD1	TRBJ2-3	CASSADFWDRLGNTQYF
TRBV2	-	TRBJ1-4	CASSRDLGEKLFF
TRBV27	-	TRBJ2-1	CASSPNDIYNEQFF
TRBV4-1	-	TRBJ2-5	CASSGAGETQYF
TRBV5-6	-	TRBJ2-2	CASSLGPVEFELFF
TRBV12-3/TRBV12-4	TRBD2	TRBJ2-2	CASSQTSVTGELFF
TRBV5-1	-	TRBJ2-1	CASSLLTPNVQFF
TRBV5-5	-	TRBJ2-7	CATQKDGGPRTYEQYF
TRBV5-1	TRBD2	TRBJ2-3	CASSAGGAGGRTDTQYF
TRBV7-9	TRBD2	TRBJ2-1	CASSFRPLGGDDNEQFF
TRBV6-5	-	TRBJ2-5	CASTPDRPQETQYF
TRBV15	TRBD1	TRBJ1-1	CATSRVPPGGLAEAFF
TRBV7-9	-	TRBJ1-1	CASRDANTEAFF
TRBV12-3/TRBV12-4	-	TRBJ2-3	CASLFTDTQYF
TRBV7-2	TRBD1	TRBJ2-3	CASRTDRGRDTQYF
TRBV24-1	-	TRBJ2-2	CATSDAANTGELFF
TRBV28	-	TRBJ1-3	CASTENRGAGNTIYF
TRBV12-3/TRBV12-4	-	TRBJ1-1	CASSVTQMNTEAFF
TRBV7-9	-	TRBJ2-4	CASSFQGSPNIQYF
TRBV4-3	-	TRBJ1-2	CASSFEGGQGDSYTF
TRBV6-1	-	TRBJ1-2	CASSDAEIYGYTF
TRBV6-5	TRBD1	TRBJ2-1	CASSYTGDNEQFF
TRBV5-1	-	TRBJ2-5	CASTPVTSPTETQYF
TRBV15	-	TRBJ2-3	CATSALDRTDTQYF
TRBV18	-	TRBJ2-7	CASSPFGTQFSYEQYF
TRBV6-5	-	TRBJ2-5	CASSSGTPGTQYF
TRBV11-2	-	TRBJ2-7	CASSLNWEQYF
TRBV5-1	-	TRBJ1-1	CASSLVSGENTEAFF
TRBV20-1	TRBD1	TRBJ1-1	CSAYGQVKEAFF
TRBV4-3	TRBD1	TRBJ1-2	CASSPDRGGGGYTF
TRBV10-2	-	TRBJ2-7	CASSKGITYEQYF
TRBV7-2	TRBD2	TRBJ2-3	CASSLDPLAVDTQYF
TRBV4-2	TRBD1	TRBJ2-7	CASSQGTGTDEQYF
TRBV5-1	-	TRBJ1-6	CASSGGKGNSPLHF
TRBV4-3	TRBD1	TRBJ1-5	CASSPTGIQPQHF
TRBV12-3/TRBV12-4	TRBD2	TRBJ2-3	CASSSGTGIQRGYTDTQYF